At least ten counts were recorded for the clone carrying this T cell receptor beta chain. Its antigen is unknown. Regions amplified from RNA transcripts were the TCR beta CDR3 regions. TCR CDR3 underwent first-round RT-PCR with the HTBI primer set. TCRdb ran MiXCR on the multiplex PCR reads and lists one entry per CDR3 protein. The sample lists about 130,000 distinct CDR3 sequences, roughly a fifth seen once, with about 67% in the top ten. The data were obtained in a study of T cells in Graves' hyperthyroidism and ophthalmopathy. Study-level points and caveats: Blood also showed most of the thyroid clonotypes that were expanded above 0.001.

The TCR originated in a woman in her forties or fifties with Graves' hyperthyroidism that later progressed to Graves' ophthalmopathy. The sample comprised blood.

The CDR3 nucleotides are TGTGCCAGCAGGGACAGGTTTGACACCGGGGAGCTGTTTTTT. This codes for CASRDRFDTGELFF. The rearrangement joins TRBV6-1 to TRBJ2-2, with 7 bases that match TRBD1. CDR1 and CDR2 (germline): MNHNS, SASEGT. The CDR3 is made up of 14 amino acids. V was clipped by 6 bases and J by 3 bases; unmatched bases: 4.